What follows are 20 T cell receptor beta chains derived from one specimen sequenced in a study of OX40 agonist ivuxolimab in advanced cancers. Clones were read by immunoSEQ multiplex PCR, and TCRdb kept only the in-frame ones, dropping some. The table lists around 120,000 clones, roughly nine tenths of them singletons. The input for sequencing was CD4+ or CD8+ T cells sorted from blood, taken in a trial of the OX40 agonist ivuxolimab. Every receptor here comes from an adult with an advanced solid tumor such as melanoma, head and neck, liver or kidney cancer.

The chain employs TRBV28 and TRBJ2-2; the D is unclear. Per germline, CDR1 MDHEN and CDR2 SYDVKM. Trimming left V 6 bases short and J 7 bases short, with 6 bases between. This CDR3 is 11 amino acids long. The CDR3 sequence is CASSPYGELFF. The CDR3 nucleotides read TGTGCCAGCAGCCCCTACGGGGAGCTGTTTTTT.

V is TRBV5-4 and J is TRBJ2-7, with TRBD2 matching 11 bases. This CDR3 is built from 14 residues. Germline loops: CDR1 SGHNT, CDR2 YYREEE (reference sequence). The V gene end was trimmed by 3 bases and the J gene end by 3 bases; junction bases not matched to a gene: 2. The CDR3 region has the DNA TGTGCCAGCAGCTCTGGACTAGCGGGCTACGAGCAGTACTTC. Encoded protein: CASSSGLAGYEQYF.

This clone was found once. The chain uses TRBV7-6 and TRBJ2-5, with 10 bases identical to TRBD2. This CDR3 is built from 16 residues. With 4 bases clipped from V and 4 bases from J, the junction kept 9 bases outside the gene matches. CDR1 and CDR2 from the germline V gene are SGHVS and FNYEAQ. The CDR3 is CASSSLSGGAAETQYF. The CDR3, as DNA: TGTGCCAGCAGCTCCCTGAGCGGGGGGGCCGCAGAGACCCAGTACTTC.

This sequence joins TRBV30 and TRBJ2-7; D ambiguous. Trimming cost V 3 bases and J 5 bases, with 11 bases left between them. The germline gives CDR1 GTSNPN, CDR2 SVGIG (reference sequence). The CDR3 is 12 residues long. This CDR3 reads CAWRALDHEQYF. The CDR3 DNA reads as TGTGCCTGGAGGGCGCTAGATCACGAGCAGTACTTC.

V gene TRBV2 combines with J gene TRBJ2-1; TRBD1 agrees at 7 bases. CDR1 is SNHLY and CDR2 is FYNNEI in the germline V gene. The CDR3 length is 15 residues. V was pared by 6 bases and J by 5 bases, with 10 bases of the junction left unmatched. The CDR3 here is CASRELGGANNEQFF. CDR3 in DNA: TGTGCCAGCAGGGAATTAGGGGGCGCAAACAATGAGCAGTTCTTC.

This chain joins TRBV6-5 and TRBJ1-2, with D possibly matching TRBD1 (6 bases). Germline loops: CDR1 MNHEY, CDR2 SVGAGI. The V gene lost 2 bases and the J gene lost 6 bases, with 13 bases spanning the gap. This CDR3 has 14 residues. The CDR3 bases are TGTGCCAGCAGTTACGGACAGACCGATAATGGCTACACCTTC. Translating gives CASSYGQTDNGYTF.

The DNA of the CDR3 is TGTGCCAGCAAAACAGGGATTTTTCAGGACTATGGCTACACCTTC. Protein sequence: CASKTGIFQDYGYTF. This chain uses TRBV27 with TRBJ1-2, with D perhaps matching TRBD1 (6 bases). The CDR3 is made up of 15 amino acids. Germline V gene data show CDR1 as MNHEY and CDR2 as SMNVEV (reference sequence). The ends were cut back, 7 bases at V and 3 bases at J, with 18 bases in the middle.

The chain is built from TRBV30 and TRBJ2-3; tentatively, D is TRBD1 or TRBD2 (5 bases each). This CDR3 is 14 amino acids long. Germline CDR1 is GTSNPN and CDR2 is SVGIG (reference sequence). V gave up 5 bases and J gave up 2 bases, with 14 bases separating them. This chain's CDR3 is CAWGVGGATDTQYF. The CDR3 DNA follows: TGTGCCTGGGGGGTTGGGGGTGCCACAGATACGCAGTATTTT.

This chain uses TRBV7-9 with TRBJ2-2; 8 positions agree with TRBD1. J gave up 0 bases and V 9 bases, and 3 bases lay outside the gene matches. CDR1 is SEHNR, CDR2 FQNEAQ, per germline (reference sequence). The CDR3 totals 14 residues. DNA for the CDR3: TGTGCCAGGGGGACAGGACCGAACACCGGGGAGCTGTTTTTT. Amino acid sequence: CARGTGPNTGELFF.

CDR3 in amino acids: CASSILAGGSETQYF. CDR3 bases: TGTGCCAGCAGCATACTAGCGGGGGGGTCGGAGACCCAGTACTTC. The chain couples TRBV7-2 to TRBJ2-5, with 13 bases lining up with TRBD2. This CDR3 comprises 15 residues. Per the germline V gene, CDR1 is SGHTA and CDR2 is FQGNSA. Unmatched junction bases numbered 5, after V lost 5 bases and J lost 5 bases.

With respect to this clone: Mismatch with germline at one junction end may stem from a read error. The same CDR3 also results from other DNA sequences found in this sample. This chain links TRBV7-8 with TRBJ2-2, with TRBD2 identical over 9 bases. CDR3 length equals 15 residues. The germline V gene encodes CDR1 SGHVS and CDR2 FQNEAQ. The CDR3 loop is CASSSRLADSGELFF. CDR3 DNA: TGTGCCAGCAGCAGTCGACTAGCGGATTCCGGAGAGCTGTTTTTT.

V usage is TRBV7-9 and J usage is TRBJ2-3; 7 bases are shared with TRBD1. The V and J ends lost 5 bases and 0 bases, in that order; junction bases with no gene match: 11. CDR1 is SEHNR, CDR2 FQNEAQ, per germline (reference sequence). The CDR3 runs to 17 residues. The DNA of the CDR3 is TGTGCCAGCAGCATGAGGAGACAGGGTACTAGCACAGATACGCAGTATTTT. Its translation is CASSMRRQGTSTDTQYF.

The rearrangement links TRBV7-2 to TRBJ2-5, with 10 bases aligning to TRBD2. Germline V lookup: CDR1 SGHTA, CDR2 FQGNSA. The length of the CDR3 is 17 residues. The V segment lost 5 bases and the J segment 4 bases; nucleotides outside the gene matches: 13. CDR3: CASSRTGVAGGSETQYF. The CDR3 coding sequence is TGTGCCAGCAGCCGCACCGGGGTAGCGGGGGGATCAGAGACCCAGTACTTC.

The chain is built from TRBV5-4 and TRBJ2-7; TRBD2 is a possible D gene (6 bases). The CDR3 contains 15 residues. The germline CDR1 and CDR2 sequences are SGHNT and YYREEE (reference sequence). The V end lost 6 bases, the J end lost 2 bases, and 18 bases lay between the germline ends. CDR3 amino acids: CASTQIGRGAYEQYF. The CDR3 DNA is TGTGCCAGCACCCAAATCGGGCGGGGAGCCTACGAGCAGTACTTC.

The J gene is TRBJ1-4, the V gene TRBV12-5; D not resolved. This CDR3 region has 14 residues. The V gene lost 4 bases and the J gene lost 16 bases, with 22 bases spanning the gap. Germline values: CDR1 LGHNT, CDR2 FRNRAP. DNA of the CDR3: TGTGCTAGTGGTTGGAGGACTAAACCGAAAAGGGCGTTTTTT. This gives the protein CASGWRTKPKRAFF.

In this sample, this clone turned up once. The chain links TRBV4-3 to TRBJ1-1; no clear D. V shed 2 bases and J shed 0 bases, with 10 bases lying between them. The CDR3 consists of 15 residues. Germline V gene sequence: CDR1 LGHNA, CDR2 YSLEER. The CDR3 DNA sequence: TGCGCCAGCAGCCAACAAGGCGACATGAACACTGAAGCTTTCTTT. Protein: CASSQQGDMNTEAFF.

This chain uses TRBV4-3 with TRBJ2-2; D not certain. Germline V CDR1 and CDR2: LGHNA, YSLEER. This CDR3 is 17 amino acids long. V lost 1 base to trimming and J lost 3 bases, with 15 bases between them. CDR3 sequence: CASSQARSPRDTGELFF. CDR3 DNA: TGCGCCAGCAGCCAAGCAAGGTCTCCAAGGGACACCGGGGAGCTGTTTTTT.

The chain joins TRBV29-1 to TRBJ1-2; tentative D call: TRBD1 (5 bases). CDR3 length: 12 amino acids. Germline loops: CDR1 SQVTM, CDR2 ANQGSEA. V was pared by 4 bases and J by 8 bases, with 14 bases between. CDR3 loop: CSVVKGTLGYTF. CDR3 coding DNA: TGCAGCGTTGTGAAGGGGACGTTGGGCTACACCTTC. The full variable domain, completed using reference TRBV29-1 and TRBJ1-2, is SAVISQKPSRDICQRGTSLTIQCQVDSQVTMMFWYRQQPGQSLTLIATANQGSEATYESGFVIDKFPISRPNLTFSTLTVSNMSPEDSSIYLCSVVKGTLGYTFGSGTRLTVV.

This clone was recorded only once. CDR3 bases: TGTGCCAGCAGGACTCAGGGGGCAGGGGACACTGAAGCTTTCTTT. This sequence encodes CASRTQGAGDTEAFF. The rearrangement links TRBV6-4 to TRBJ1-1, with 8 bases identical to TRBD1. There are 15 residues in the CDR3. V lost 6 bases, J lost 3 bases, and 9 bases stayed unmatched. Germline CDR1 is MRHNA and CDR2 is SNTAGT.

The V call is TRBV29-1, the J call TRBJ2-7, with D perhaps matching TRBD2 (6 bases). Germline CDR1 and CDR2: SQVTM and ANQGSEA. Trimming shortened V by 2 bases and J by 2 bases, and 13 bases separated the two germline ends. The CDR3 runs to 14 residues. The CDR3 sequence is CSVEITGGTYEQYF. In DNA form, the CDR3 reads TGCAGCGTTGAAATAACTGGGGGGACCTACGAGCAGTACTTC.